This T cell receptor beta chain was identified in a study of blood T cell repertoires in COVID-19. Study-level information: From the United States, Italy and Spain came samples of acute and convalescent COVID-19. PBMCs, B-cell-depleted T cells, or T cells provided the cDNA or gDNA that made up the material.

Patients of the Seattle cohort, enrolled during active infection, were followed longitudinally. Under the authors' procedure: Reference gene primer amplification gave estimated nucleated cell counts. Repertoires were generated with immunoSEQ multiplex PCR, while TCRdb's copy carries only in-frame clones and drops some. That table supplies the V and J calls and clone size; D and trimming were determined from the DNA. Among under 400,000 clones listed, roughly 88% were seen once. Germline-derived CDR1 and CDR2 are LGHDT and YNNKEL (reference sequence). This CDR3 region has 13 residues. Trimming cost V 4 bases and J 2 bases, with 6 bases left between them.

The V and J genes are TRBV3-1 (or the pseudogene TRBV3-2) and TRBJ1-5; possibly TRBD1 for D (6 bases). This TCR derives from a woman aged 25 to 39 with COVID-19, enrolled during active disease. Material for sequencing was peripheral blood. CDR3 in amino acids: CASSPGGNQPQHF. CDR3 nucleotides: TGTGCCAGCAGCCCAGGGGGCAATCAGCCCCAGCATTTT.